This is a list of T cell receptor beta chains from one sample in a study of cytomegalovirus exposure and HLA in healthy donors. TCRdb's table, derived via immunoSEQ multiplex PCR, lists solely in-frame clones and lacks some. The sample's table shows 150,000 to 200,000 clones. The sample comprised PBMCs. These receptors were taken from a boy aged 5-17 years in good health and CMV-seronegative. Each CDR3 is given with its conserved first and last residue. A D gene is named only where the DNA matches it firmly.

J	V	D	DNA	CDR3
TRBJ2-7	TRBV6-5	TRBD2	TGTGCCAGCACCTCCCTAGCGGGAGAGCAGTACTTC	CASTSLAGEQYF
TRBJ1-5	TRBV11-2	-	TGTGCCAGCAGCTTAGTGGAGGGGCAGCCCCAGCATTTT	CASSLVEGQPQHF
TRBJ2-5	TRBV28	-	TGTGCCAGCAGTTCTCCCAGGTTTTTAGAGACCCAGTACTTC	CASSSPRFLETQYF
TRBJ2-7	TRBV9	TRBD1	TGTGCCAGCAGCGTAGGGACAGGGGGCGCCTACGAGCAGTACTTC	CASSVGTGGAYEQYF
TRBJ2-7	TRBV19	-	TGTGCCAGTAGTATTGGAGGGGCCGTGTACGAGCAGTACTTC	CASSIGGAVYEQYF
TRBJ1-1	TRBV13	TRBD1	TGTGCCAGCAGCCCACCGGGACAGGGGGCTTTAACTGAAGCTTTCTTT	CASSPPGQGALTEAFF
TRBJ2-5	TRBV4-1	-	TGCGCCAGCAGCCAAAGGAGGCAAGAGACCCAGTACTTC	CASSQRRQETQYF
TRBJ2-3	TRBV5-1	TRBD2	TGCGCCAGCAGCTTCCGGACTAGCGGGGGGGCCGCTAGCACAGATACGCAGTATTTT	CASSFRTSGGAASTDTQYF
TRBJ2-7	TRBV5-3	-	TGTGCCAGAAGCTTGTTGTTAGCGGCGGTCGACGAGCAGTACTTC	CARSLLLAAVDEQYF
TRBJ2-5	TRBV2	TRBD1	TGTGCCAGCAGTGAGGGACAGGGGGTTGGGACCCAGTACTTC	CASSEGQGVGTQYF
TRBJ1-2	TRBV5-1	TRBD1	TGCGCCAGCAGCTTGGGGGCCCTACAGGGGTATGGCTACACCTTC	CASSLGALQGYGYTF
TRBJ2-7	TRBV30	-	TGTGCCTGGAATCAGGGACTGTCCTACGAGCAGTACTTC	CAWNQGLSYEQYF
TRBJ1-2	TRBV27	TRBD1	TGTGCCAGCAGTTCCTCCGCAGGGGGCGCCGGCTATGGCTACACCTTC	CASSSSAGGAGYGYTF
TRBJ2-7	TRBV7-8	-	TGTGCCAGCAGCAACACGACAGGGAGGTACGAGCAGTACTTC	CASSNTTGRYEQYF